Listed below are T cell receptor beta chains from one sample, sequenced in a study of T cells in Graves' hyperthyroidism and ophthalmopathy. TCRdb reprocessed the multiplex PCR reads via MiXCR and lists one record per CDR3 protein. The sample contains around 200,000 distinct CDR3 sequences, around 17% of which appear only once. The sample comprised blood. These receptors were taken from a man aged 40-50 years with Graves' hyperthyroidism. Each CDR3 is given with its conserved first and last residue. The D gene is left open where the match is weak. Size is omitted from some rows. Given values are once, few, many or a class for expanded clones.

V	size	D	J	DNA	CDR3
TRBV6-5	many	-	TRBJ1-2	TGTGCCAGCAGTTACACACAGGGACGCGGCTACACCTTC	CASSYTQGRGYTF
TRBV11-2	many	-	TRBJ2-3	TGTGCCAGCAGCTTAGTAGCTGACGTTACAGATACGCAGTATTTT	CASSLVADVTDTQYF
TRBV2	many	TRBD1	TRBJ1-6	TGTGCCAGCACTCAGAGGACAGGGTCTGTTTCACCCCTCCACTTT	CASTQRTGSVSPLHF
TRBV20-1	many	TRBD1	TRBJ1-5	TGCAGTGCCTTACAGGGGAGTAGGAATCAGCCCCAGCATTTT	CSALQGSRNQPQHF
TRBV10-3	many	-	TRBJ2-5	TGTGCCATCAGTGGGGAGGTGGGCTACAAAGAGACCCAGTACTTC	CAISGEVGYKETQYF
TRBV5-8	many	TRBD1	TRBJ2-7	TGTGCCAGCAGCAACCGGGACAGGGGTAATAAGCAGTACTTC	CASSNRDRGNKQYF
TRBV7-2	many	TRBD2	TRBJ2-2	TGTGCCAGCAGCCCGGGACTAGCGGTCACCGGGGAGCTGTTTTTT	CASSPGLAVTGELFF
TRBV19	-	-	TRBJ2-3	TGTGCCAGTAGCCCTCTCCGTCGGGCAGGGCCAGATACGCAGTATTTT	CASSPLRRAGPDTQYF
TRBV11-2	few	-	TRBJ1-3	TGTGCCAGCAGCTTACGGGAAGTTCGGGGAAACACCATATATTTT	CASSLREVRGNTIYF
TRBV7-2	many	TRBD2	TRBJ2-1	TGTGCCAGCTCGGGCGGGGGGGCCTACAATGAGCAGTTCTTC	CASSGGGAYNEQFF
TRBV19	few	TRBD1	TRBJ1-5	TGTGCCAGTAGTGAAGGGACAGTCAATCAGCCCCAGCATTTT	CASSEGTVNQPQHF
TRBV7-2	many	-	TRBJ1-2	TGTGCCAGCAGCCGTGAGGGCTATGGCTACACCTTC	CASSREGYGYTF
TRBV6-1	-	-	TRBJ1-1	TGTGCCTCCAAAAGGGGAGTTTTGAACACTGAAGCTTTCTTT	CASKRGVLNTEAFF
TRBV7-8	few	TRBD1	TRBJ1-4	TGTGCCAGCAGCTTAAGGGGGACAGATAATGAAAAACTGTTTTTT	CASSLRGTDNEKLFF
TRBV7-8	many	-	TRBJ2-2	TGTGCCAGTCGTGCTAGCCTGAACACCGGGGAGCTGTTTTTT	CASRASLNTGELFF
TRBV7-9	many	TRBD2	TRBJ2-5	TGTGCCAGCAGCCCACGGGGGGGAGTCAGGGAAGAGACCCAGTACTTC	CASSPRGGVREETQYF
TRBV7-2	many	TRBD2	TRBJ2-3	TGTGCCAGCAGCCCCCATAGCGGGGGGGCGAGAGATACGCAGTATTTT	CASSPHSGGARDTQYF
TRBV5-1	few	-	TRBJ2-1	TGCGCCAGCAGCGTCACTAGGTATGGTGAGCAGTTCTTC	CASSVTRYGEQFF
TRBV7-2	-	-	TRBJ2-1	TGTGCCAGCAGCGCAGCCGGGGGGCGCATCGATGAGCAGTTCTTC	CASSAAGGRIDEQFF
TRBV28	many	-	TRBJ1-1	TGTGCCAGCAGTTTAGGGCATGGGACTGAAGCTTTCTTT	CASSLGHGTEAFF
TRBV5-1	many	TRBD1	TRBJ1-4	TGCGCCAGCAGCTTGAACGGACAGGGGGAGGAAAAACTGTTTTTT	CASSLNGQGEEKLFF
TRBV7-6	-	TRBD1	TRBJ2-7	TGCGCCAGCAGCTCAGAGGACAGGGGTGATGTCAACGAGCAGTACTTC	CASSSEDRGDVNEQYF
TRBV29-1	-	-	TRBJ1-1	TGCAGCGTTGAGTTGGCCGGGGATGAAGCTTTCTTT	CSVELAGDEAFF
TRBV18	-	-	TRBJ2-6	TGTGCCAGCCGATTTAACTCTGGGGCCAACGTCCTGACTTTC	CASRFNSGANVLTF
TRBV25-1	-	-	TRBJ2-5	TGTGCCAGCAGTAACTCATTAGGGAACCAAGAGACCCAGTACTTC	CASSNSLGNQETQYF
TRBV20-1	few	TRBD2	TRBJ2-1	TGCAGTGCTTTAGCCGGGAGCGGGGGTTACAATGAGCAGTTCTTC	CSALAGSGGYNEQFF
TRBV7-9	few	-	TRBJ2-1	TGTGCCAGCAGCTATGACAGCGCGAATGAGCAGTTCTTC	CASSYDSANEQFF
TRBV28	few	-	TRBJ1-5	TGTGCCAGCAGTTTATTCGGATGGGGCAATCAGCCCCAGCATTTT	CASSLFGWGNQPQHF
TRBV28	many	-	TRBJ1-1	TGTGCCAGCAGTTTATTATCTCTGGTTGAAGCTTTCTTT	CASSLLSLVEAFF
TRBV14	few	-	TRBJ2-7	TGTGCCAGCAGCCAAGATAACTGGAGCTCCTACGAGCAGTACTTC	CASSQDNWSSYEQYF
TRBV28	many	-	TRBJ2-7	TGTGCCAGCAGCACCGGACAATTCGCCTACGAGCAGTACTTC	CASSTGQFAYEQYF
TRBV6-1	many	TRBD1	TRBJ1-6	TGTGCCAGCAGTGCCGGGACAGGGGGCGTGTTTATACCCCTCCACTTT	CASSAGTGGVFIPLHF
TRBV5-1	few	-	TRBJ2-6	TGCGCCAGCAGCTTGCAGGGGACCCTCTCTGGGGCCAACGTCCTGACTTTC	CASSLQGTLSGANVLTF
TRBV7-2	many	-	TRBJ2-1	TGTGCCAGCACCCGTTCAGAGAGGGGCAGCTCCTACAATGAGCAGTTCTTC	CASTRSERGSSYNEQFF
TRBV20-1	-	TRBD1	TRBJ1-6	TGCAGTGCTCCCGGCACAGGGGGCGGAAATTCACCCCTCCACTTT	CSAPGTGGGNSPLHF
TRBV20-1	few	-	TRBJ1-2	TGCAGTGCTAGAGATCCGGGCAGTATCGAGGGCTACACCTTC	CSARDPGSIEGYTF